This TCR beta chain was documented in a study of T cell repertoires in cytomegalovirus infection. The wider study: Recently identified HLA-C-restricted CMV epitopes and well-studied HLA-B-restricted CMV epitopes were used by the study. Study results and limitations: Cumulative frequency of public TCR beta families picked out carriers of CMV plus the relevant HLA.

Points on this clonotype: As yet, its antigen is unknown.

TCRdb ran MiXCR on the reads and lists one entry per CDR3 protein. This sample yields roughly 860,000 distinct CDR3 sequences, of which about 33% are seen a single time; around 12% belongs to the top ten. J lost 3 bases, V lost 1 base, and 17 bases had no gene match. Germline-derived CDR1 and CDR2 are SEHNR and FQNEAQ (reference sequence). The CDR3 extends over 20 amino acids. The chain employs TRBV7-9 and TRBJ1-3, with 8 bases fitting TRBD1. This specimen consisted of cultured CD8+ T cells from PBMCs, obtained from culture after CMV antigen stimulation. The origin of this receptor is a human donor in good health (CMV status not recorded). Some clones in this sample may be carry-over from other donors' samples. The CDR3 DNA reads as TGTGCCAGCAGCTTAGATGTCGGCCAGGGGGCATTGTCAGATGGAAACACCATATATTTT. Translating it yields CASSLDVGQGALSDGNTIYF. Using reference TRBV7-9 and TRBJ1-3 for the parts outside the CDR3, the full variable domain is DTGVSQNPRHKITKRGQNVTFRCDPISEHNRLYWYRQTLGQGPEFLTYFQNEAQLEKSRLLSDRFSAERPKGSFSTLEIQRTEQGDSAMYLCASSLDVGQGALSDGNTIYFGEGSWLTVV.